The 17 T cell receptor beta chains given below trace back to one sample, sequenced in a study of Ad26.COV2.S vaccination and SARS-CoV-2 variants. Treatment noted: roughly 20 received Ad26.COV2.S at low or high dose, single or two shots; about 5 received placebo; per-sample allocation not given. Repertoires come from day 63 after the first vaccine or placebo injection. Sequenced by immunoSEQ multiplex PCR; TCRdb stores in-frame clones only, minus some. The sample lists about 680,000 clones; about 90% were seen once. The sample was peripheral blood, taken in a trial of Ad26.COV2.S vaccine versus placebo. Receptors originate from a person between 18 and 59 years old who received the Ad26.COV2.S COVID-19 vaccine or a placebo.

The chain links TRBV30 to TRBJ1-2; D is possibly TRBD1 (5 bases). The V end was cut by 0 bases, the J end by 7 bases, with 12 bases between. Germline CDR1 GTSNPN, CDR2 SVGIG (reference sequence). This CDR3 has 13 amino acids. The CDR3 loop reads CAWSVSAGGGYTF. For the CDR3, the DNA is TGTGCCTGGAGTGTTTCGGCCGGGGGTGGCTACACCTTC.

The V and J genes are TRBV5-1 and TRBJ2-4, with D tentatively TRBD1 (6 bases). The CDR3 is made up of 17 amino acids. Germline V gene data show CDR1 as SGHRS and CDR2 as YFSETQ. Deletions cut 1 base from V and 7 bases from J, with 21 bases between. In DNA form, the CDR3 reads TGCGCCAGCAGCTTGACAACCCCGTTGGGGGCGAGTAACATTCAGTACTTC. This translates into CASSLTTPLGASNIQYF.

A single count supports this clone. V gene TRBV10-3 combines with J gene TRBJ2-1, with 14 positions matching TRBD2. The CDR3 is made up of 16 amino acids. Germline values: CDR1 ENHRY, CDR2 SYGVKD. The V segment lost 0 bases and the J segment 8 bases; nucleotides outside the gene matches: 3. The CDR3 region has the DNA TGTGCCATCAGTGAGTCGGGACTAGCGGGAGCGCATGAGCAGTTCTTC. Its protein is CAISESGLAGAHEQFF.

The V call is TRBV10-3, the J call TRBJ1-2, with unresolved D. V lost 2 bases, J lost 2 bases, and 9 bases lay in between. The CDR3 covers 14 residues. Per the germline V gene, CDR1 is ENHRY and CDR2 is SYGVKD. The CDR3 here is CAISERAENYGYTF. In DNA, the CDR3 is TGTGCCATCAGTGAGAGGGCCGAGAACTATGGCTACACCTTC.

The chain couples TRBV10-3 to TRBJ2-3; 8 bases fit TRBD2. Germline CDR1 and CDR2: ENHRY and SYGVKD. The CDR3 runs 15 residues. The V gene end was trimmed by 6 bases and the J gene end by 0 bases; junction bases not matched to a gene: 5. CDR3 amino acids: CAIRSTSASTDTQYF. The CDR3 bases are TGTGCCATCAGATCGACTAGCGCAAGCACAGATACGCAGTATTTT.

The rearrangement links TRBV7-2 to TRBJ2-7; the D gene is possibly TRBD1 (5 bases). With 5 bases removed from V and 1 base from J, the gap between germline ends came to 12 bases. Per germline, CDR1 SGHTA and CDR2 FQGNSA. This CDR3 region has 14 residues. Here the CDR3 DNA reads TGTGCCAGCAGCGCAGGGATCCAATCCTACGAGCAGTACTTC. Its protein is CASSAGIQSYEQYF.

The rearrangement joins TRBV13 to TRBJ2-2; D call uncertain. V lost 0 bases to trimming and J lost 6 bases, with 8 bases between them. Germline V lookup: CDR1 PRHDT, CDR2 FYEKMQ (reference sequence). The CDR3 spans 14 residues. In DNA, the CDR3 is TGTGCCAGCAGCTTAGGCCACGCACCCGGGGAGCTGTTTTTT. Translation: CASSLGHAPGELFF.

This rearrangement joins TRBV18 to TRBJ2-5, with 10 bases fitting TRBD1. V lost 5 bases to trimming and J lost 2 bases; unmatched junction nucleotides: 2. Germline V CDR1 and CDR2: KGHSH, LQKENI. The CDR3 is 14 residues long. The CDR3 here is CASSRDRGQETQYF. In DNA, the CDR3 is TGTGCCAGCTCAAGGGACAGGGGACAAGAGACCCAGTACTTC.

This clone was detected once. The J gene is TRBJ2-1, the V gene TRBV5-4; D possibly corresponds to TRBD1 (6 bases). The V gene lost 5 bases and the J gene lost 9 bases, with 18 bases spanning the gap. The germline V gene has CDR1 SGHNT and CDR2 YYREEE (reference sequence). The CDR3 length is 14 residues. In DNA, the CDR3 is TGTGCCAGCAGTAAAGCAGGGGCCCCCTCTGAGCAGTTCTTC. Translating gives CASSKAGAPSEQFF.

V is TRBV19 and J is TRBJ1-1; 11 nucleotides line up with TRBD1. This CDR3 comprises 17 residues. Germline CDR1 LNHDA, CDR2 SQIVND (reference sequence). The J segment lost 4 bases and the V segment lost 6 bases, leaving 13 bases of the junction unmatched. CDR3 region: CASSRGKDRGRGTEAFF. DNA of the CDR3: TGTGCCAGTAGCCGTGGGAAGGACAGGGGGCGAGGCACTGAAGCTTTCTTT.

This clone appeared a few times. The CDR3 spells CASSLNPTGREANYGYTF. CDR3 sequence (DNA): TGTGCCAGCAGCCTCAATCCGACAGGGAGGGAAGCAAACTATGGCTACACCTTC. The chain joins TRBV3-1 (or the pseudogene TRBV3-2) to TRBJ1-2, with 7 bases lining up with TRBD1. The germline CDR1 and CDR2 sequences are LGHDT and YNNKEL (reference sequence). The CDR3 sequence is 18 residues long. Unmatched junction bases numbered 16, after V lost 4 bases and J lost 2 bases.

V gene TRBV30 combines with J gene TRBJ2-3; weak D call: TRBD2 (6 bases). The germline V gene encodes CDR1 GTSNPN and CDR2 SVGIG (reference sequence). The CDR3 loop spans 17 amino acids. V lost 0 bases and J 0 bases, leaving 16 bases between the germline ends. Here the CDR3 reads CAWSVWDGTSSTDTQYF. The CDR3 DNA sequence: TGTGCCTGGAGTGTATGGGATGGGACTTCTAGCACAGATACGCAGTATTTT.

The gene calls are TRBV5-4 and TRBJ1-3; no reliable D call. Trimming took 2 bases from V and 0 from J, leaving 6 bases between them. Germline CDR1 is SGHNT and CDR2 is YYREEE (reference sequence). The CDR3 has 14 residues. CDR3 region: CASSFPSSGNTIYF. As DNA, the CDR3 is TGTGCCAGCAGCTTCCCAAGCTCTGGAAACACCATATATTTT.

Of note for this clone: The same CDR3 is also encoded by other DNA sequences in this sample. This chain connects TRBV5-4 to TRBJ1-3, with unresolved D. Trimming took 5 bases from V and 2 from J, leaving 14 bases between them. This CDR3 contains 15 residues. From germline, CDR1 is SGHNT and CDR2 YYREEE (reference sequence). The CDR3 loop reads CASSSPGSAGNTIYF. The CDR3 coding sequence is TGTGCCAGCAGTTCCCCGGGAAGTGCTGGAAACACCATATATTTT.

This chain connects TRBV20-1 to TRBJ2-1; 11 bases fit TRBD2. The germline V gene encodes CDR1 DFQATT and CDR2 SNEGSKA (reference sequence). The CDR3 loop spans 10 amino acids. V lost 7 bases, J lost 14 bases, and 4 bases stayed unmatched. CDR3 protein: CSVLAGEEFF. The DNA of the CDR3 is TGCAGTGTACTAGCGGGGGAAGAGTTCTTC.

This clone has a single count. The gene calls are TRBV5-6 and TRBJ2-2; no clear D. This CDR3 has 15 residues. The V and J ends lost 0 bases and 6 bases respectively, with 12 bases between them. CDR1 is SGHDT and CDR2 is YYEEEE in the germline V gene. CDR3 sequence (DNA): TGTGCCAGCAGCTTGGCTGGGGTTGGACCCGGGGAGCTGTTTTTT. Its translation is CASSLAGVGPGELFF.

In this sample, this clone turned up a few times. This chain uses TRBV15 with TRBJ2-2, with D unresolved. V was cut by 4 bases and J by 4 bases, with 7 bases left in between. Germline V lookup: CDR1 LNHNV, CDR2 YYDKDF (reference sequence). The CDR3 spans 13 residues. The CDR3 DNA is TGTGCCACCAGCAAAAGGGTCACCGGGGAGCTGTTTTTT. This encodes CATSKRVTGELFF.